These 14 T cell receptor beta chains came from one sample sequenced in a study of blood T cell repertoires in COVID-19. Assay used: immunoSEQ multiplex PCR; TCRdb lists only in-frame clones, some missing. Altogether a few hundred thousand clones are present, nearly 90% being singletons, with the ten largest covering under 2.5%. The sequencing input was peripheral blood. All receptors derive from a woman aged 60-75 years with COVID-19, enrolled during active disease.

The chain joins TRBV20-1 to TRBJ1-2; D is ambiguous. V lost 3 bases, J lost 6 bases, and 14 bases lay in between. This CDR3 region has 13 residues. Looked up from germline, CDR1 is DFQATT and CDR2 is SNEGSKA (reference sequence). For the CDR3, the DNA is TGCAGTGCTAGTAAACCAACTCAGGATGGCTACACCTTC. It encodes CSASKPTQDGYTF.

This clone has a single count. The same CDR3 can be traced to other DNA sequences in this sample. V usage is TRBV5-1 and J usage is TRBJ2-2, with a weak D call TRBD2 (5 bases). V was trimmed by 1 base and J by 2 bases, leaving 6 bases between them. Germline CDR1 SGHRS, CDR2 YFSETQ. The CDR3 loop spans 14 amino acids. Written as DNA, the CDR3 is TGCGCCAGCAGCTTGACGGGAAACACCGGGGAGCTGTTTTTT. Amino acids: CASSLTGNTGELFF.

The chain links TRBV27 to TRBJ1-6; D is unresolved. The CDR3 covers 13 residues. CDR1 MNHEY and CDR2 SMNVEV come from the germline V gene (reference sequence). V was trimmed by 8 bases and J by 9 bases, leaving 14 bases between them. CDR3 nucleotides: TGTGCCAGCGGGTATACTTCGGGTTCACCCCTCCACTTT. Residues: CASGYTSGSPLHF.

The chain links TRBV19 to TRBJ1-2; D unclear. This CDR3 region has 13 residues. Trimming took off 3 bases at V and 1 base at J, with 6 bases between the two ends. Germline CDR1 and CDR2: LNHDA and SQIVND (reference sequence). Here the CDR3 DNA reads TGTGCCAGTAGTATGTCTAATAACTATGGCTACACCTTC. This codes for CASSMSNNYGYTF.

The J gene is TRBJ2-5, the V gene TRBV11-2, with D perhaps TRBD2 (5 bases). Deletions cut 0 bases from V and 7 bases from J, with 9 bases between. There are 13 residues in the CDR3. Germline V lookup: CDR1 SGHAT, CDR2 FQNNGV. DNA of the CDR3: TGTGCCAGCAGCTTAGATCATGAGGGGACCCAGTACTTC. Translation: CASSLDHEGTQYF.

This clone was seen just once. The V gene is TRBV9, the J gene TRBJ2-3; the match to TRBD2 covers 8 bases. Germline lookup yields CDR1 SGDLS and CDR2 YYNGEE. The CDR3 spans 16 residues. The V gene end was trimmed by 4 bases and the J gene end by 2 bases; junction bases not matched to a gene: 9. CDR3 residues: CASSLLTGGYTDTQYF. The CDR3 DNA sequence: TGTGCCAGCAGCTTACTGACGGGAGGGTACACAGATACGCAGTATTTT. The variable domain in full, completed from reference TRBV9 and TRBJ2-3, reads DSGVTQTPKHLITATGQRVTLRCSPRSGDLSVYWYQQSLDQGLQFLIQYYNGEERAKGNILERFSAQQFPDLHSELNLSSLELGDSALYFCASSLLTGGYTDTQYFGPGTRLTVL.

The rearrangement links TRBV20-1 to TRBJ1-3, with D possibly matching TRBD1 (5 bases). The CDR3 runs 14 residues. Trimming took 3 bases from V and 2 from J, leaving 11 bases between them. Germline-derived CDR1 and CDR2 are DFQATT and SNEGSKA (reference sequence). CDR3 in DNA: TGCAGTGCTAGTCCAGGGTCTGCTGGAAACACCATATATTTT. This codes for CSASPGSAGNTIYF.

This chain uses TRBV9 with TRBJ1-2; possible D gene TRBD1, 6 bases. From germline, CDR1 is SGDLS and CDR2 YYNGEE. The V end was cut by 6 bases, the J end by 8 bases, with 17 bases between. The CDR3 runs to 13 residues. For the CDR3, the DNA is TGTGCCAGCAACCCCGGGGGGGCGTACGGCTACACCTTC. This encodes CASNPGGAYGYTF.

The chain couples TRBV2 to TRBJ2-7; 7 positions agree with TRBD1. CDR3 size: 15 residues. In germline, CDR1 is SNHLY, CDR2 FYNNEI. V was pared by 3 bases and J by 0 bases, with 5 bases of the junction left unmatched. The CDR3, as DNA: TGTGCCAGCAGTGAGTCGAGACAGGGCTCCTACGAGCAGTACTTC. Amino acids: CASSESRQGSYEQYF.

The rearrangement joins TRBV6-1 to TRBJ2-5; D uncertain. The CDR3 has 11 residues. Germline assignment: CDR1 MNHNS and CDR2 SASEGT. Trimming left V 6 bases short and J 5 bases short, with 7 bases between. DNA of the CDR3: TGTGCCAGCAGCAAGCCGGAGACCCAGTACTTC. This translates into CASSKPETQYF.

This CDR3 reads CASSLAGRNNEQFF. The CDR3 DNA reads TGTGCCAGCAGCTTGGCGGGGAGGAATAATGAGCAGTTCTTC. The gene calls are TRBV5-4 and TRBJ2-1; a possible D gene is TRBD2 (6 bases). The CDR3 has 14 residues. Germline CDR1 SGHNT, CDR2 YYREEE (reference sequence). Trimming left V 0 bases short and J 7 bases short, with 11 bases between.

J is TRBJ2-2 and V is TRBV7-3; 8 nucleotides line up with TRBD1. Per the germline V gene, CDR1 is SGHTA and CDR2 is FQGTGA. CDR3 length equals 13 residues. After removal of 5 bases from V and 6 bases from J, the junction contained 2 bases not matched to a gene. This CDR3 is CASSGQGAGELFF. CDR3 in DNA: TGTGCCAGCAGCGGACAGGGTGCCGGGGAGCTGTTTTTT.

In its sample, this clone was seen a few times. This rearrangement joins TRBV10-3 to TRBJ1-4; 11 nucleotides agree with TRBD1. CDR3 length: 15 residues. Trimming at V came to 6 bases and at J to 7 bases, leaving 7 bases not matched to a gene. CDR1 ENHRY and CDR2 SYGVKD come from the germline V gene. The CDR3 coding sequence is TGTGCCATCAGGTCGACCGGGACAGGGGGTGAAAAACTGTTTTTT. This codes for CAIRSTGTGGEKLFF.

In nucleotides, the CDR3 is TGTGCCAGCAGCTTAGTACAGGGTACCTCCTACGAGCAGTACTTC. Its protein is CASSLVQGTSYEQYF. The V and J genes are TRBV7-8 and TRBJ2-7, with a possible D match to TRBD1 (6 bases). The CDR3 covers 15 residues. Germline assignment: CDR1 SGHVS and CDR2 FQNEAQ. The V end was cut by 1 base, the J end by 0 bases, with 10 bases between.